These 17 T cell receptor beta chains share one sample of origin, sequenced in a study of CD8 T cells in ankylosing spondylitis. General study findings and limits: Typical of ankylosing spondylitis blood, it appeared, was a TCR beta motif of eight highly homologous variants.

No antigen has been identified for these receptors. TCRdb reprocessed the 5' RACE reads via MiXCR and lists one record per CDR3 protein. This repertoire shows over 700,000 distinct CDR3 sequences, around 20% found once; its top ten account for around a fifth. Sequencing used blood, either unsorted or a sorted T cell fraction (not recorded which). These receptors were collected from a male donor with ankylosing spondylitis.

This clonotype has only a few counts. V usage is TRBV21-1 and J usage is TRBJ1-6; TRBD1 was called by the table and not checked on the DNA. TRBV21-1 is given as a pseudogene. The CDR3 sequence is 18 residues long. In nucleotides, the CDR3 is TGTGCCAGCAGCAATGTCCGGGACAGGGGGATGAATCGTTCACCCCTCCACTTT. Translated, it gives CASSNVRDRGMNRSPLHF.

This clonotype has a handful of counts. The rearrangement uses TRBV4-1 and TRBJ1-6; no definite D call. Trimming removed 0 bases at V and 0 bases at J, with 12 bases between. The CDR3 length is 18 residues. The germline V gene has CDR1 MGHRA and CDR2 YSYEKL. The CDR3 reads CASSQDGAVSSYNSPLHF. Written as DNA, the CDR3 is TGCGCCAGCAGCCAAGATGGAGCAGTTAGCTCCTATAATTCACCCCTCCACTTT.

The chain has TRBV4-2 and TRBJ2-1; 12 bases map to TRBD2. From germline, CDR1 is LGHNA and CDR2 YNFKEQ. V dropped 4 bases and J dropped 7; count of bases not matched to a gene: 8. The CDR3 runs to 16 residues. CDR3 sequence: CASSPRTSGDGNEQFF. The CDR3 DNA sequence: TGTGCCAGCAGCCCGAGGACTAGCGGGGATGGGAATGAGCAGTTCTTC.

The chain joins TRBV5-6 to TRBJ2-7; D might be TRBD1 (6 bases). The CDR3 has 13 amino acids. Trimming left V 4 bases short and J 3 bases short, with 11 bases between. The germline gives CDR1 SGHDT, CDR2 YYEEEE. The CDR3 region has the DNA TGTGCCAGCAGCGGTTTACAGGGCTACGAGCAGTACTTC. This encodes CASSGLQGYEQYF.

This clonotype was recorded a few times. The chain is built from TRBV5-5 and TRBJ2-1; D possibly uses TRBD1 or TRBD2 (5 bases each). Trimming left V 0 bases short and J 14 bases short, with 12 bases between. CDR1 is SGHKS, CDR2 YYEKEE, per germline (reference sequence). CDR3 length equals 12 residues. DNA for the CDR3: TGTGCCAGCAGCTTGGTCCAGGGAGTGGAGTTCTTC. It codes for CASSLVQGVEFF.

This clonotype was seen a few times. V gene TRBV15 combines with J gene TRBJ2-3; unclear D gene. The germline V gene encodes CDR1 LNHNV and CDR2 YYDKDF (reference sequence). The CDR3 covers 15 residues. Deletions cut 5 bases from V and 0 bases from J, with 12 bases between. The CDR3 loop reads CATSGSIASTDTQYF. CDR3 bases: TGTGCCACCAGCGGCAGCATTGCTAGCACAGATACGCAGTATTTT.

The rearrangement links TRBV7-6 to TRBJ1-2, with 9 bases lining up with TRBD1. Unmatched junction bases numbered 9, after V lost 4 bases and J lost 6 bases. The CDR3 loop spans 15 amino acids. CDR1 is SGHVS, CDR2 FNYEAQ, per germline. CDR3 amino acids: CASSSRPGQGNGYTF. CDR3 DNA sequence: TGTGCCAGCAGCTCCCGACCGGGACAGGGAAATGGCTACACCTTC.

The genes are TRBV5-1 and TRBJ2-1; 7 nucleotides align to TRBD1. The V gene end was trimmed by 1 base and the J gene end by 8 bases; junction bases not matched to a gene: 6. The CDR3 covers 14 residues. Germline V gives CDR1 SGHRS, CDR2 YFSETQ. In DNA, the CDR3 is TGCGCCAGCAGCTTGAACAGGGGTTACGATGAGCAGTTCTTC. Protein product: CASSLNRGYDEQFF.

The J gene is TRBJ2-2, the V gene TRBV7-6; D remains unclear. The CDR3 loop spans 16 amino acids. The germline V and J ends were trimmed by 1 base and 0 bases, with 9 bases remaining between them. Germline values: CDR1 SGHVS, CDR2 FNYEAQ. The CDR3 reads CASSLVSAANTGELFF. CDR3 sequence (DNA): TGTGCCAGCAGCTTAGTGTCGGCGGCGAACACCGGGGAGCTGTTTTTT.

The rearrangement uses TRBV20-1 and TRBJ2-7, with D perhaps matching TRBD1 or TRBD2 (6 bases each). CDR3 size: 13 residues. V lost 7 bases, J lost 6 bases, and 19 bases lay in between. Germline CDR1 reads DFQATT; CDR2 reads SNEGSKA (reference sequence). CDR3 amino acids: CSVTGRGGGEQYF. As DNA, the CDR3 is TGCAGTGTAACAGGGCGTGGAGGGGGCGAGCAGTACTTC.

This clonotype was seen a few times. This chain links TRBV11-2 with TRBJ2-2; D not resolved. Per the germline V gene, CDR1 is SGHAT and CDR2 is FQNNGV. The V gene lost 0 bases and the J gene lost 7 bases, with 12 bases spanning the gap. This CDR3 spans 15 amino acids. The CDR3 is CASSLDLFGVGELFF. The CDR3 bases are TGTGCCAGCAGCTTAGATCTTTTTGGGGTCGGGGAGCTGTTTTTT.

This chain joins TRBV6-7 and TRBJ1-6; a possible D gene is TRBD1 (6 bases). TRBV6-7 is an ORF, with its function uncertain. CDR3 length: 16 residues. V was pared by 4 bases and J by 2 bases, with 12 bases between. CDR3 protein: CASSSGELPYNSPLHF. The CDR3 bases are TGTGCCAGCAGTTCAGGGGAACTACCCTATAATTCACCCCTCCACTTT.

A few counts support this clonotype. The chain joins TRBV11-2 to TRBJ1-5, with 8 nucleotides matching TRBD1. The germline V gene encodes CDR1 SGHAT and CDR2 FQNNGV. V shed 2 bases and J 3 bases; nucleotides not matched to a gene: 6. The CDR3 totals 16 residues. CDR3 region: CASSLMNRGSNQPQHF. The CDR3 nucleotides read TGTGCCAGCAGCTTAATGAACAGGGGGTCCAATCAGCCCCAGCATTTT.

The chain has TRBV10-1 and TRBJ2-1; TRBD1 matches at 7 bases. This CDR3 region has 14 residues. Germline V gene data show CDR1 as WNHNN and CDR2 as SYGVQD (reference sequence). Trimming at V came to 5 bases and at J to 2 bases, leaving 3 bases not matched to a gene. CDR3 in amino acids: CASSKDRAYNEQFF. The CDR3 bases are TGCGCCAGCAGTAAAGACAGGGCCTACAATGAGCAGTTCTTC.

This clonotype was recorded a few times. This CDR3 reads CAISSAVTNTGELFF. CDR3 bases: TGTGCCATCTCGTCGGCCGTAACGAACACCGGGGAGCTGTTTTTT. The genes are TRBV10-3 and TRBJ2-2; D not resolved. In germline, CDR1 is ENHRY, CDR2 SYGVKD. The CDR3 sequence is 15 residues long. V was shortened by 8 bases and J by 0 bases, with 13 bases between the two germline ends.

As regards this clonotype: Since a much larger clone is just one base distant, this may be a read error. This rearrangement joins TRBV12-3 or TRBV12-4 to TRBJ2-2; 7 bases agree with TRBD1. Trimming at V came to 5 bases and at J to 0 bases, leaving 3 bases not matched to a gene. The CDR3 covers 15 residues. The CDR3, as DNA: TGTGCCAGCAGTCGGGACAGCTCGAACACCGGGGAGCTGTTTTTT. Translated: CASSRDSSNTGELFF.

This clonotype was counted between two and nine times. The chain couples TRBV20-1 to TRBJ2-1, with D possibly matching TRBD2 (6 bases). The V end lost 0 bases, the J end lost 9 bases, and 15 bases lay between the germline ends. CDR1 and CDR2 from the germline V gene are DFQATT and SNEGSKA (reference sequence). The CDR3 is made up of 14 amino acids. CDR3 in DNA: TGCAGTGCTAGAGATTTCAGACTAGTCGCTGAGCAGTTCTTC. Protein sequence: CSARDFRLVAEQFF.